Below, 13 T cell receptor beta chains from the same sample are listed, as sequenced in a study of cytomegalovirus exposure and HLA in healthy donors. Use of 60 Vbeta and 13 Jbeta primers characterized the PCR. Profiled with immunoSEQ multiplex PCR; TCRdb holds only in-frame clones, not every one. In the table there are about 130,000 clones, around 8.5% of which are singletons. The source material was PBMCs. These receptors were obtained from a man aged 35-49 years in good health and CMV-seronegative.

This chain connects TRBV4-3 to TRBJ2-7, with 7 bases identical to TRBD2. V lost 0 bases to trimming and J lost 6 bases; unmatched junction nucleotides: 5. Per the germline V gene, CDR1 is LGHNA and CDR2 is YSLEER. The CDR3 is 14 residues long. CDR3 protein: CASSQEASGLEQYF. CDR3 in DNA: TGCGCCAGCAGCCAAGAGGCTAGCGGCCTCGAGCAGTACTTC.

This chain's CDR3 is CASSLSGQTYNEQFF. Here the CDR3 DNA reads TGTGCCAGCAGCTTGTCCGGACAGACCTACAATGAGCAGTTCTTC. This sequence joins TRBV5-4 and TRBJ2-1, with a possible D match to TRBD1 (6 bases). Trimming shortened V by 1 base and J by 2 bases, and 10 bases separated the two germline ends. CDR1 and CDR2 from the germline V gene are SGHNT and YYREEE (reference sequence). The CDR3 runs 15 residues.

The chain employs TRBV11-2 and TRBJ1-1; TRBD1 matches 8 bases. The CDR3 sequence is 13 residues long. V shed 6 bases and J 8 bases; nucleotides not matched to a gene: 8. CDR1 is SGHAT and CDR2 is FQNNGV in the germline V gene. In DNA form, the CDR3 reads TGTGCCAGCAGAGGGACAGGCCGACCCGAAGCTTTCTTT. Translation gives CASRGTGRPEAFF.

This clone was seen a handful of times. The chain employs TRBV4-1 and TRBJ1-2; 7 bases align to TRBD1. The germline V gene has CDR1 MGHRA and CDR2 YSYEKL. The V segment lost 0 bases and the J segment 0 bases; nucleotides outside the gene matches: 4. The CDR3 is 16 residues long. The CDR3 DNA reads as TGCGCCAGCAGCCAAGAAGGGACAGCCTCTAACTATGGCTACACCTTC. Translating gives CASSQEGTASNYGYTF.

This clone was observed a few times. The V and J genes are TRBV6-4 and TRBJ2-5; 8 nucleotides align to TRBD2. The J segment lost 6 bases and the V segment lost 4 bases, leaving 16 bases of the junction unmatched. The CDR3 contains 17 residues. Germline values: CDR1 MRHNA, CDR2 SNTAGT. Here the CDR3 reads CASSAPGLTGGRQTQYF. In DNA, the CDR3 is TGTGCCAGCAGTGCCCCCGGGCTAACGGGGGGGCGGCAGACCCAGTACTTC.

The CDR3 DNA reads TGTGCCAGCAGCTTGGGGACCCACAGCGGGGGCACAGATACGCAGTATTTT. Translated: CASSLGTHSGGTDTQYF. The rearrangement uses TRBV5-8 and TRBJ2-3; 7 nucleotides line up with TRBD2. CDR1 SGHTS and CDR2 YDEGEE come from the germline V gene. V gave up 0 bases and J gave up 1 base; unmatched junction bases: 8. The CDR3 loop spans 17 amino acids.

The CDR3 region is CASSPPGVQRVGEQYF. CDR3 in DNA: TGTGCCAGCTCACCGCCGGGGGTCCAGCGGGTTGGCGAGCAGTACTTC. The chain combines TRBV18 with TRBJ2-7; the D gene is possibly TRBD2 (6 bases). The CDR3 loop spans 16 amino acids. Germline V gene sequence: CDR1 KGHSH, CDR2 LQKENI. The V end was cut by 3 bases, the J end by 6 bases, with 21 bases between. The variable domain in full, with the rest retrieved from reference TRBV18 and TRBJ2-7, is NAGVMQNPRHLVRRRGQEARLRCSPMKGHSHVYWYRQLPEEGLKFMVYLQKENIIDESGMPKERFSAEFPKEGPSILRIQQVVRGDSAAYFCASSPPGVQRVGEQYFGPGTRLTVT.

This clone was seen a few times. The DNA of the CDR3 is TGTGCCAGCAGCAAACAAGAGGAAGGAGGCTATGGCTACACCTTC. Its translation is CASSKQEEGGYGYTF. This chain links TRBV21-1 with TRBJ1-2. TRBV21-1 counts as a pseudogene. The CDR3 runs 15 residues.

This rearrangement joins TRBV11-2 to TRBJ2-7; tentative D call: TRBD1 (6 bases). Germline CDR1 and CDR2: SGHAT and FQNNGV. The CDR3 is 16 residues long. V was shortened by 1 base and J by 0 bases, with 13 bases between the two germline ends. CDR3 coding DNA: TGTGCCAGCAGCTTAGCCTGGGACACCCTCTCCTACGAGCAGTACTTC. Translating it yields CASSLAWDTLSYEQYF.

The chain couples TRBV6-4 to TRBJ2-5, with 7 bases that match TRBD2. The CDR3 has 15 amino acids. Losses at the gene ends were 4 bases for V and 0 bases for J; bases not matched to a gene: 5. CDR1 is MRHNA, CDR2 SNTAGT, per germline. The CDR3 sequence is CASSATGGHQETQYF. In nucleotides, the CDR3 is TGTGCCAGCAGTGCCACGGGGGGTCACCAAGAGACCCAGTACTTC.

This clone was counted between two and nine times. The chain couples TRBV6-1 to TRBJ1-6; TRBD1 is a possible D gene (5 bases). The CDR3 runs to 15 residues. V was cut by 7 bases and J by 6 bases, with 16 bases left in between. Germline V CDR1 and CDR2: MNHNS, SASEGT. In nucleotides, the CDR3 is TGTGCCAGCACCCCGGGGGGAGCGGGTAATTCACCCCTCCACTTT. It is translated as CASTPGGAGNSPLHF.

In this sample, this clone turned up a few times. This chain links TRBV19 with TRBJ1-2, with 7 bases fitting TRBD1. The trim removed 4 bases at V and 4 bases at J, leaving 9 bases unmatched. Germline assignment: CDR1 LNHDA and CDR2 SQIVND (reference sequence). The CDR3 totals 15 residues. The CDR3 nucleotides read TGTGCCAGTAGTACTTATGACAGGGCGGCCTATGGCTACACCTTC. It codes for CASSTYDRAAYGYTF.

The chain employs TRBV27 and TRBJ1-2; D is possibly TRBD1 (6 bases). V lost 3 bases to trimming and J lost 4 bases, with 9 bases between them. The length of the CDR3 is 13 residues. CDR1 is MNHEY and CDR2 is SMNVEV in the germline V gene (reference sequence). The CDR3 spells CASSFGDTYGYTF. The DNA of the CDR3 is TGTGCCAGCAGTTTTGGGGACACCTATGGCTACACCTTC.